This T cell receptor beta chain came from a study of cytotoxic CD8 clonotypes in ibrutinib-treated CLL. Study-wide findings and caveats: Samples from sustained-remission and progressing patients were taken at different times. Clonality climbed at ibrutinib response, then dropped toward baseline at progression.

Germline lookup yields CDR1 SGHNT and CDR2 YYREEE (reference sequence). Unmatched junction bases numbered 5, after V lost 4 bases and J lost 2 bases. CDR3 length: 15 amino acids. As concerns this clone: Its antigen is undetermined.

Profiling relied on immunoSEQ multiplex PCR, and the TCRdb table lists in-frame clones only, not all of them. The data show about 300,000 clones, roughly 76% seen once. Genomic DNA in a quantity of 2 to 2.5 micrograms was derived from cryopreserved PBMCs for TCR beta libraries. The chain employs TRBV5-4 and TRBJ2-2; 7 nucleotides align to TRBD1. This specimen was PBMCs, taken at disease progression, from a patient treated with ibrutinib. The sequence came from a human donor with chronic lymphocytic leukemia. CDR3 bases: TGTGCCAGCAGCCACGGACAGGTCAACACCGGGGAGCTGTTTTTT. This sequence encodes CASSHGQVNTGELFF.